This T cell receptor (beta chain) was sequenced for a study of read filtering for tumor transcriptome and immune sequencing. Background on the study: 8 or 9 patients were R-ISS I, 16 were R-ISS II, about seven were R-ISS III. Overall study findings and caveats: The sorted CD138-negative fraction was a mixed bone marrow immune population, not purified T cells.

In its sample, this clonotype was seen many times. The antigen is unknown. From 350 to 500 ng of RNA, a library with molecular barcoded alpha/delta and beta/gamma adaptors was made. TCRdb reanalysed the reads using MiXCR and keeps one entry per CDR3 protein. Of tens of thousands of distinct CDR3 sequences listed, 20% to 25% are singletons. The receptor's source is a donor at least 40 years old with multiple myeloma. Sequencing input: a population of CD138-negative cells sorted from bone marrow.

The CDR3 coding sequence is TGTGCCAGTAGTACCAACCCCTGGGACGCAGTCCAACCTTTCCACAATGAGCAGTTCTTC. Translated: CASSTNPWDAVQPFHNEQFF. The chain links TRBV19 to TRBJ2-1; D might be TRBD1 or TRBD2, each matching 5 bases. V was trimmed by 4 bases and J by 5 bases, leaving 30 bases between them. The CDR3 consists of 20 residues. Germline assignment: CDR1 LNHDA and CDR2 SQIVND (reference sequence).